This T cell receptor beta chain was identified during a study of beta chain features in type 1 diabetes. The study's findings and limits: In the patient group, naive, central memory and Treg TCRB repertoires seemed more alike than in the healthy donor group.

The investigators reverse transcribed all of the isolated RNA, so they sequenced expressed TCRB transcripts. The method was immunoSEQ multiplex PCR; TCRdb's version includes in-frame clones alone and lacks a portion of them. The sample comprises 250,000 to 400,000 clones, 13% to 15% of which are singletons, and more than 6.5% rests with the top ten. V lost 0 bases and J 8 bases, leaving 11 bases between the germline ends. The germline CDR1 and CDR2 sequences are ENHRY and SYGVKD. The CDR3 spans 14 residues. Ten or more counts support this clone. Its target is unknown. Isolation of CD4+ naive, central memory, regulatory and stem cell-like memory cells was achieved by sorting via CD45RO/CCR7/CD25/CD127/CD95/CD27.

The chain couples TRBV10-3 to TRBJ2-1; D uncertain. The source is a man aged 25-45 years in good health. Material for sequencing was central memory CD4+ T cells from blood. The CDR3 loop reads CAISESIKGYEQFF. The CDR3 nucleotides read TGTGCCATCAGTGAGTCGATCAAGGGTTATGAGCAGTTCTTC.